This paragraph covers one T cell receptor (beta chain) sequence. Clones were sequenced by immunoSEQ multiplex PCR, and TCRdb holds only the in-frame ones, with some missing. The top ten hold under 2% of the sample, which has fewer than 350,000 clones, approximately 81% seen once. A COVID-19 case had been met by exposed participants during the 2 weeks before study entry. These data belong to a study of blood T cell repertoires in COVID-19. Study-wide background: PBMCs, B-cell-depleted T cells, or T cells were the source of the cDNA or gDNA that made up the material.

Germline CDR1 and CDR2: SQVTM and ANQGSEA. V gave up 6 bases and J gave up 0 bases, with 17 bases separating them. CDR3 size: 15 residues. The sequencing input was PBMCs or T cells enriched from blood (not recorded which). The chain combines TRBV29-1 with TRBJ1-1, with D possibly matching TRBD1 (6 bases). The sequence derives from a woman aged 25 to 39 who had been exposed to COVID-19. CDR3 sequence reads: CSVALRGPLNTEAFF. The CDR3 nucleotides read TGCAGCGTCGCCCTCAGGGGCCCTTTGAACACTGAAGCTTTCTTT. The whole variable domain, remainder taken from reference TRBV29-1 and TRBJ1-1, is SAVISQKPSRDICQRGTSLTIQCQVDSQVTMMFWYRQQPGQSLTLIATANQGSEATYESGFVIDKFPISRPNLTFSTLTVSNMSPEDSSIYLCSVALRGPLNTEAFFGQGTRLTVV.